The 13 T cell receptor beta chains listed next were all sequenced from one sample in a study of a mutant IDH1 vaccine in newly diagnosed glioma. Generated by immunoSEQ multiplex PCR, the TCRdb table keeps only in-frame clones and is missing some. Among approximately 92,000 clones, about four fifths were seen once, and the ten largest hold approximately 7.9%. Specified time point: baseline, week 1 (first vaccination visit). Treatment described: pre-vaccination baseline after standard-of-care therapy. The sample consisted of PBMCs, taken from a glioma patient treated with radiotherapy, temozolomide or both. Receptors originate from a man aged 35-49 years with glioma.

The chain recombines TRBV5-4 with TRBJ2-5; perhaps TRBD1 as D (5 bases). The CDR3 loop spans 15 amino acids. With 3 bases removed from V and 5 bases from J, the gap between germline ends came to 17 bases. Germline V CDR1 and CDR2: SGHNT, YYREEE (reference sequence). Here the CDR3 reads CASSSEIRVGETQYF. As DNA, the CDR3 is TGTGCCAGCAGCTCAGAGATCAGGGTAGGGGAGACCCAGTACTTC.

The chain carries TRBV14 and TRBJ2-1; 10 bases fit TRBD2. The V gene's germline CDR1 is SGHDN and CDR2 FVKESK. The CDR3 runs 16 residues. V was pared by 6 bases and J by 3 bases, with 8 bases of the junction left unmatched. Here the CDR3 reads CASSVTSGTNYNEQFF. The CDR3 DNA sequence: TGTGCCAGCAGTGTTACTAGCGGGACCAACTACAATGAGCAGTTCTTC.

J is TRBJ2-5 and V is TRBV10-3, with D possibly called TRBD1 or TRBD2 (7 bases each). V shed 8 bases and J shed 4 bases, with 14 bases lying between them. In germline, CDR1 is ENHRY, CDR2 SYGVKD. The CDR3 runs to 13 residues. CDR3 sequence (DNA): TGTGCCATCGGGGGGGACAGAACAGAGACCCAGTACTTC. It codes for CAIGGDRTETQYF.

The V call is TRBV19, the J call TRBJ1-2; 10 nucleotides agree with TRBD1. Germline values: CDR1 LNHDA, CDR2 SQIVND (reference sequence). CDR3 length: 15 residues. After removal of 6 bases from V and 2 bases from J, the junction contained 6 bases not matched to a gene. Here the CDR3 DNA reads TGTGCCAGTAGGGCACCGGGACAGGGGAACTATGGCTACACCTTC. Translation: CASRAPGQGNYGYTF.

The rearrangement uses TRBV30 and TRBJ1-2; D unresolved. The CDR3 covers 14 residues. Germline V gene sequence: CDR1 GTSNPN, CDR2 SVGIG (reference sequence). The V and J ends lost 3 bases and 6 bases respectively, with 17 bases between them. DNA of the CDR3: TGTGCCTGGAGCAACCAGCGGCCAAGCCATGGCTACACCTTC. As protein: CAWSNQRPSHGYTF. The full variable domain, rest sourced from reference TRBV30 and TRBJ1-2, is SQTIHQWPATLVQPVGSPLSLECTVEGTSNPNLYWYRQAAGRGLQLLFYSVGIGQISSEVPQNLSASRPQDRQFILSSKKLLLSDSGFYLCAWSNQRPSHGYTFGSGTRLTVV.

Only one count was recorded for this clone. The chain links TRBV4-3 to TRBJ2-1; D may be TRBD1 (5 bases). CDR1 is LGHNA, CDR2 YSLEER, per germline. Trimming removed 0 bases at V and 6 bases at J, with 12 bases between. The CDR3 sequence is 15 residues long. The CDR3 sequence: CASSQDDRGGNEQFF. Here the CDR3 DNA reads TGCGCCAGCAGCCAAGACGATAGGGGTGGCAATGAGCAGTTCTTC.

The V and J genes are TRBV7-2 and TRBJ1-2, with 7 bases that match TRBD1. The CDR3 spans 15 residues. V lost 5 bases, J lost 1 base, and 7 bases stayed unmatched. CDR1 SGHTA and CDR2 FQGNSA come from the germline V gene. CDR3 coding DNA: TGTGCCAGCAGCCTCCGGACAGGACTTAACTATGGCTACACCTTC. It is translated as CASSLRTGLNYGYTF.

The chain recombines TRBV5-8 with TRBJ2-5, with TRBD2 matching 8 bases. Germline trimming cut 4 bases from V and 4 bases from J; bases unmatched to any gene: 12. Germline values: CDR1 SGHTS, CDR2 YDEGEE. The CDR3 length is 16 residues. The DNA of the CDR3 is TGTGCCAGCAGCCAGACCGGGACTAGTGGGATAGAGACCCAGTACTTC. Translating gives CASSQTGTSGIETQYF.

This sequence joins TRBV6-5 and TRBJ1-1; D remains ambiguous. This CDR3 has 14 amino acids. Germline CDR1 reads MNHEY; CDR2 reads SVGAGI. The V and J ends lost 6 bases and 3 bases respectively, with 14 bases between them. CDR3 nucleotides: TGTGCCAGCAGGCGCGCTCGGGAGGACACTGAAGCTTTCTTT. This codes for CASRRAREDTEAFF.

The V and J genes are TRBV25-1 and TRBJ2-4; 7 bases match TRBD2. This CDR3 has 14 amino acids. The germline V gene encodes CDR1 MGHDK and CDR2 SYGVNS. The trim removed 8 bases at V and 7 bases at J, leaving 11 bases unmatched. The CDR3 reads CASGTLAEANIQYF. As DNA, the CDR3 is TGTGCCAGCGGGACCCTAGCGGAGGCGAACATTCAGTACTTC.

The chain joins TRBV6-1 to TRBJ1-1, with 9 positions matching TRBD1. Losses at the gene ends were 6 bases for V and 4 bases for J; bases not matched to a gene: 6. The CDR3 is made up of 14 amino acids. The V gene's germline CDR1 is MNHNS and CDR2 SASEGT. The CDR3 is CASRKDRGTTEAFF. Here the CDR3 DNA reads TGTGCCAGCAGAAAAGACAGGGGGACCACTGAAGCTTTCTTT.

V gene TRBV30 combines with J gene TRBJ1-3; D not certain. Germline V CDR1 and CDR2: GTSNPN, SVGIG (reference sequence). Between the trimmed V and J ends, which lost 2 bases and 7 bases, there was a span of 18 bases. The CDR3 has 15 amino acids. CDR3 coding DNA: TGTGCCTGGAGTCGAACGACTGTAGGGTCGAACACCATATATTTT. Amino acids: CAWSRTTVGSNTIYF.

V usage is TRBV30 and J usage is TRBJ2-3, with TRBD2 matching over 10 bases. Germline assignment: CDR1 GTSNPN and CDR2 SVGIG (reference sequence). This CDR3 spans 13 amino acids. J gave up 6 bases and V 4 bases, and 4 bases lay outside the gene matches. CDR3 sequence: CAWTSGGRDTQYF. In DNA, the CDR3 is TGTGCCTGGACTAGCGGGGGAAGGGATACGCAGTATTTT.